This T cell receptor (beta chain) was obtained from a study of PD-L1 blockade in urothelial cancer. Overall study context: Between 0 and 3 prior chemotherapy regimens had been given to patients. Researchers found blood samples held a median of 141,255 T cells.

Time point meaning: peripheral blood 6 weeks after treatment start. Method: immunoSEQ multiplex PCR; TCRdb's copy keeps in-frame clones and lacks some. The sample has 42,000 or so clones, more than 75% seen once. The source of this sequence is a man aged 60 to 69 with urothelial cancer. Sequencing used PBMCs, obtained around atezolizumab (anti-PD-L1) treatment.

CDR3 protein: CASSLGDRKETQYF. The DNA of the CDR3 is TGCGCCAGCAGCTTAGGGGACAGAAAAGAGACCCAGTACTTC. The chain links TRBV5-1 to TRBJ2-5; 7 nucleotides align to TRBD1. The CDR3 has 14 residues. CDR1 is SGHRS, CDR2 YFSETQ, per germline. The V and J ends lost 2 bases and 3 bases, in that order; junction bases with no gene match: 4.